This T cell receptor beta chain was recorded in a study of T cells in Graves' hyperthyroidism and ophthalmopathy. The TCR beta CDR3 regions underwent amplification using RNA transcripts as the source. The HTBI primer set served for first-round RT-PCR of the TCR CDR3. TCRdb used MiXCR to reprocess the multiplex PCR reads, holding one entry per CDR3 protein. This sample has approximately 870,000 distinct CDR3 sequences, with 35% to 45% found just once. In germline, CDR1 is MNHEY, CDR2 SVGAGI. The ends lost 6 bases at V and 1 base at J; junction bases unmatched: 9. This CDR3 comprises 16 residues. Material for sequencing was blood. V usage is TRBV6-5 and J usage is TRBJ2-5; TRBD1 matches at 9 bases. This clonotype was sampled from a young man with Graves' hyperthyroidism. The CDR3 region is CASRARTGELQETQYF. CDR3 sequence (DNA): TGTGCCAGCAGGGCGAGGACAGGGGAGCTCCAAGAGACCCAGTACTTC.